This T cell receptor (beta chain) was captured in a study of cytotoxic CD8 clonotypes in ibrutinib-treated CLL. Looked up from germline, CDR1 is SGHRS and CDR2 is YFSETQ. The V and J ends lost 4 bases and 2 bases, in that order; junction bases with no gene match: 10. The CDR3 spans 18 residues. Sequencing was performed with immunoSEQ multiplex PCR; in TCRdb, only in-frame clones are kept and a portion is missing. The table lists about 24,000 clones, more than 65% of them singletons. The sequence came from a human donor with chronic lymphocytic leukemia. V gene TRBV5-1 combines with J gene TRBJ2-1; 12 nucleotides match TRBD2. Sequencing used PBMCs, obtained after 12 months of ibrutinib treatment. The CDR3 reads CASSALAGGITTYNEQFF. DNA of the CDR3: TGCGCCAGCAGCGCCCTAGCGGGGGGGATTACAACCTACAATGAGCAGTTCTTC.